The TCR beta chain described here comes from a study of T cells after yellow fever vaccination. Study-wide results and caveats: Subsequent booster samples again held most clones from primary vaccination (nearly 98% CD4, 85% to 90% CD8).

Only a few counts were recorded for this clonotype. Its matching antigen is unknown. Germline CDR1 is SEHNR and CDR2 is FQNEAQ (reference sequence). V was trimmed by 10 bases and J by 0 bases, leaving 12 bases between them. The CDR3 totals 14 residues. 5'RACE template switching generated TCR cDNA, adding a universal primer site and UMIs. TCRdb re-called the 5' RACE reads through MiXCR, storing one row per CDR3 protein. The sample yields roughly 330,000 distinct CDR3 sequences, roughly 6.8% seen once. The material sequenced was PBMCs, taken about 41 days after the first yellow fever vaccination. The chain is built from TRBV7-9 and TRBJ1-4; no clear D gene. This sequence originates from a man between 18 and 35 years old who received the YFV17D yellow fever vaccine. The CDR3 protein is CATSRGTTNEKLFF. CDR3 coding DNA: TGTGCCACCTCGCGGGGAACAACTAATGAAAAACTGTTTTTT.